This note documents a single TCR beta chain sequence. The data were obtained in a study of blood T cell repertoires in COVID-19. The assay was immunoSEQ multiplex PCR, and TCRdb's table has in-frame clones only and misses some. The sample has more than 40,000 clones; roughly 86% are singletons. Germline V gene lookup returns CDR1 MGHRA and CDR2 YSYEKL. The CDR3 length is 14 residues. V lost 6 bases and J lost 8; bases outside the gene matches: 12. Source material: peripheral blood. The chain combines TRBV4-1 with TRBJ1-2; TRBD1 agrees at 7 bases. The TCR originated in a man between 45 and 60 years old with active COVID-19. DNA of the CDR3: TGCGCCAGCAGAACACCCGGGACAGCAAGGGGCTACACCTTC. Its protein is CASRTPGTARGYTF.